The TCR beta chain described here comes from a study of blood T cell repertoires in COVID-19. The overall study: Some COVID-19 samples were acute and others convalescent; all came from the United States, Italy and Spain.

Original analysis: Amplification of reference gene primers was used by the study to estimate nucleated cell counts. TCRdb's copy holds only in-frame clones and misses some; the assay was immunoSEQ multiplex PCR. V and J calls and clone size are those listed in that table; D and trimming were worked out from the DNA. The table lists 120,000 to 150,000 clones, 75% to 90% of them singletons, with roughly 11% in the top ten. The CDR3 runs 14 residues. J gave up 4 bases and V 1 base, and 4 bases lay outside the gene matches. Germline V gives CDR1 SGHNT, CDR2 YYREEE (reference sequence). The chain joins TRBV5-4 to TRBJ2-5; TRBD2 agrees at 7 bases. The sample taken for sequencing was peripheral blood. The TCR sequence derives from a woman at least 80 years old with acute or convalescent COVID-19. The CDR3: CASSLTSGVETQYF. DNA for the CDR3: TGTGCCAGCAGCTTGACCAGCGGGGTAGAGACCCAGTACTTC.